This record looks at one TCR beta chain sequence and its context. Its specificity is unknown. No ophthalmopathy progression within 18 months constituted stable Graves' hyperthyroidism. On the basis of clinical symptoms, serum thyroxine and TRAb, thyroid ultrasound and orbital computed tomography, diagnoses were made. The sample is drawn from a study of T cells in Graves' hyperthyroidism and ophthalmopathy. General observations from the study: Using 13 V-J features, a model discriminated ophthalmopathy from stable hyperthyroidism.

RNA transcripts served as the template for amplifying TCR beta CDR3 regions. The HTBI primer set served for first-round RT-PCR of the TCR CDR3. TCRdb redid the calling of the multiplex PCR reads with MiXCR, one entry per CDR3 protein. The data show 500,000 to 550,000 distinct CDR3 sequences, roughly 20% seen once. This CDR3 has 12 amino acids. Germline V gene sequence: CDR1 MNHNS, CDR2 SASEGT. V was shortened by 6 bases and J by 8 bases, with 11 bases between the two germline ends. The sample comprised blood. The rearrangement uses TRBV6-1 and TRBJ2-1; no clear D. The TCR sequence derives from a man aged 18 to 30 with Graves' hyperthyroidism. The CDR3: CASRRKGHEQFF. CDR3 nucleotide sequence: TGTGCCAGCAGGAGAAAAGGGCATGAGCAGTTCTTC.